This paragraph reports one T cell receptor beta chain. This entry comes from a study of patients and donors after allogeneic stem cell transplantation. In TCRdb, the RT-PCR reads were re-called with MiXCR into one record per CDR3 protein. In the table there are approximately 140,000 distinct CDR3 sequences, 37% of which are singletons. Germline assignment: CDR1 MNHEY and CDR2 SVGAGI. With 5 bases removed from V and 3 bases from J, the gap between germline ends came to 13 bases. The CDR3 loop spans 14 amino acids. This receptor was identified in a human donor who was either an allogeneic HSCT recipient or a stem cell or donor lymphocyte infusion donor (not recorded which). It is not recorded whose cells these are; they may come from a transplant donor. The sample was blood, either unsorted or a sorted T cell fraction (not recorded which). This chain uses TRBV6-5 with TRBJ1-2; unclear D gene. The CDR3 is CASSPSSLHYGYTF. The DNA for the CDR3 is TGTGCCAGCAGTCCGTCGTCTCTCCACTATGGCTACACCTTC.